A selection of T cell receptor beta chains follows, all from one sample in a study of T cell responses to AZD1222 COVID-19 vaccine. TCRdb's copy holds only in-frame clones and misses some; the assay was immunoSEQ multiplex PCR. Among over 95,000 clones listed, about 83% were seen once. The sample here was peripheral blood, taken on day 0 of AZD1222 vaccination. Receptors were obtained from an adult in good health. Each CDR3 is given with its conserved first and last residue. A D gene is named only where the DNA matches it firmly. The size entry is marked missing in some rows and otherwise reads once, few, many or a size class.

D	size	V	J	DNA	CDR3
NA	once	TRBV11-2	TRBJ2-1	TGTGCCAGCAGCTTAGGAGTAGGGTTGGGTGAGCAGTTCTTC	CASSLGVGLGEQFF
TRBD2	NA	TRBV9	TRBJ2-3	TGTGCCAGCAGCGCATCTAGCGGGAGGAGCACAGATACGCAGTATTTT	CASSASSGRSTDTQYF
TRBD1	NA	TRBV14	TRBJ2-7	TGTGCCAGCAGCCAAACAGGGGTTTACGAGCAGTACTTC	CASSQTGVYEQYF
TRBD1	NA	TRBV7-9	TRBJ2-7	TGTGCCAGCAGCTTAGGACAGGGGGTCTACGAGCAGTACTTC	CASSLGQGVYEQYF
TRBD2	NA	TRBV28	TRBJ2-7	TGTGCCAGCAGTTCCAGGGCAGCGGGGAGGTACGAGCAGTACTTC	CASSSRAAGRYEQYF
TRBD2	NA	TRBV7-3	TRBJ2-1	TGTGCCAGCAGCCTACGGACTAGCGGGAGCTACAATGAGCAGTTCTTC	CASSLRTSGSYNEQFF
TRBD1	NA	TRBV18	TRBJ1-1	TGTGCCAGCTCAGCGACAGGGGGCTACACTGAAGCTTTCTTT	CASSATGGYTEAFF
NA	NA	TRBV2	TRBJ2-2	TGTGCCAGCCATGCTCCGTATCCCGGGGAGCTGTTTTTT	CASHAPYPGELFF
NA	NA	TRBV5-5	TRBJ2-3	TGTGCCAGCCGGGAGCCCGGCTCCCGGAGTACGCAGTATTTT	CASREPGSRSTQYF
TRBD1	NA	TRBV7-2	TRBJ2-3	TGTGCCAGCAGCTCCCGACAGGGGGCGGTAGATACGCAGTATTTT	CASSSRQGAVDTQYF
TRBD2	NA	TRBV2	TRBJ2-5	TGTGCCAGCAGTGGAAGTCTAGCGGGAGTGGAGACCCAGTACTTC	CASSGSLAGVETQYF
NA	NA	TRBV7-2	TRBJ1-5	TGTGCCAGCAGCGTTCAGGGCTACAATCAGCCCCAGCATTTT	CASSVQGYNQPQHF
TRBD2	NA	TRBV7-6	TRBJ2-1	TGTGCCAGCAGCTTAGGAGGGGGGACTAGCGGGAGAATTGAGCAGTTCTTC	CASSLGGGTSGRIEQFF
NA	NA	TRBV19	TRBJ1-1	TGTGCCAGTAGCAGGGACTGGGTGAACACTGAAGCTTTCTTT	CASSRDWVNTEAFF
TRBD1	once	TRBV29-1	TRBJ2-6	TGCAGCGTTTCAGGGGGAGCTGCTGGGGCCAACGTCCTGACTTTC	CSVSGGAAGANVLTF
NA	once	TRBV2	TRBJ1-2	TGTGCCAGCAGTGAACAAGGTTGGGGCTACACCTTC	CASSEQGWGYTF
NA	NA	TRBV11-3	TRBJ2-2	TGTGCCAGCAGCTTAGACGGATTAAAGGGACAAGAGCTGTTTTTT	CASSLDGLKGQELFF
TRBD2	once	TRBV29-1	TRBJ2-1	TGCAGCGTTGACCACCCCCCACTAGCGGGACATTCCTACAATGAGCAGTTCTTC	CSVDHPPLAGHSYNEQFF
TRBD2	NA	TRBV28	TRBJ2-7	TGTGCCAGCAGGCTCGGACTAGCGGGAGGAAGCTCCTACGAGCAGTACTTC	CASRLGLAGGSSYEQYF
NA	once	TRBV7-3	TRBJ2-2	TGTGCCAGCAGCTTAACAATTGGAGGGGTCGCGAACACCGGGGAGCTGTTTTTT	CASSLTIGGVANTGELFF
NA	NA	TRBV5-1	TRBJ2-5	TGCGCCAGCAGCTTGGCAGAGACCCAGTACTTC	CASSLAETQYF
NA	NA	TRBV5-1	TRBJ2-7	TGCGCCAGCAGCCTGGGGTGGAACGAGCAGTACTTC	CASSLGWNEQYF
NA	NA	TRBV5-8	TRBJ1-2	TGCGCCAGCAGCTTTATCAACAGGGTTGGGGGCTACACCTTC	CASSFINRVGGYTF
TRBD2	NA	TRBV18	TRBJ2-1	TGTGCCAGCTCCCATCAAATAGCGGGAGGTGGGGAGCAGTTCTTC	CASSHQIAGGGEQFF
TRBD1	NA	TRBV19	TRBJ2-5	TGTGCCAGTAGTCAACCCCGCGGGACAGGGGAAGGGACCCAGTACTTC	CASSQPRGTGEGTQYF
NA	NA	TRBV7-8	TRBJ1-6	TGTGCCAGCAGCTTAGATTCACCCCTCCACTTT	CASSLDSPLHF
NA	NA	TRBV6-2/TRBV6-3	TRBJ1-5	TGTGCCAGCAGTTGGAGGGGCTTAAATCAGCCCCAGCATTTT	CASSWRGLNQPQHF
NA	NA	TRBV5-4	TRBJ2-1	TGTGCCAGCAGCCGGAAAGGAGACAATGAGCAGTTCTTC	CASSRKGDNEQFF
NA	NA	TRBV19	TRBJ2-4	TGTGCCAGTAGGCAAAACAGGGACGGTTCAAACATTCAGTACTTC	CASRQNRDGSNIQYF
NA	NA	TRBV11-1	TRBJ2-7	TGTGCCAGCAGCCCCGCCGGTAGTAGCGAGCAGTACTTC	CASSPAGSSEQYF
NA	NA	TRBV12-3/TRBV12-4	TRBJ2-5	TGTGCCAGCCACAAGGGGGGAGGGACCCAGTACTTC	CASHKGGGTQYF
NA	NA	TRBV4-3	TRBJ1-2	TGCGCCAGCAGGCGGGGGCTCGGAACTAACTATGGCTACACCTTC	CASRRGLGTNYGYTF
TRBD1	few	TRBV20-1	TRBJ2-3	TGCAGTGCTAGTCACCGAGACAGGGCGACAGATACGCAGTATTTT	CSASHRDRATDTQYF
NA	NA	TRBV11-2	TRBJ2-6	TGTGCCAGCAGCCCCCGTTCCTTCAGAGGCTCTGGGGCCAACGTCCTGACTTTC	CASSPRSFRGSGANVLTF
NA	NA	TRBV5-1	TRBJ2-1	TGCGCCAGCAGCTTACAGGACTCCTACAATGAGCAGTTCTTC	CASSLQDSYNEQFF
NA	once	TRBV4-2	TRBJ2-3	TGTGCCAGCAGCACCCTGGGGGGTAGCACAGATACGCAGTATTTT	CASSTLGGSTDTQYF
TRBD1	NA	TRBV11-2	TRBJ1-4	TGTGCCAGCAGCGTACGGGACAGCCGTATTTCTACAACTAATGAAAAACTGTTTTTT	CASSVRDSRISTTNEKLFF
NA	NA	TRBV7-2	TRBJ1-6	TGTGCCAGCAGCCCGGACTGGGGACGGGAATCACCCCTCCACTTT	CASSPDWGRESPLHF
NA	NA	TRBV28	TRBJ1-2	TGTGCCAGCAGTTTCAGGTCCTATGGCTACACCTTC	CASSFRSYGYTF
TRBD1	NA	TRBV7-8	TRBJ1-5	TGTGCCAGCACTCCCGGGACAGATAGCAATCAGCCCCAGCATTTT	CASTPGTDSNQPQHF
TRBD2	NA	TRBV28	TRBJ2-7	TGTGCCAGCAGTTTACTCAGGGAGGTGGGACTAGCGGATTCCTACGAGCAGTACTTC	CASSLLREVGLADSYEQYF
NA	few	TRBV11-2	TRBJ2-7	TGTGCCAGCAGCCTAAAAAACGAGCAGTACTTC	CASSLKNEQYF
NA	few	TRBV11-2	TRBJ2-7	TGTGCCAGCAGCTTAGATTTAGCAGTGCTATACGAGCAGTACTTC	CASSLDLAVLYEQYF
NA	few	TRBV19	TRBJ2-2	TGTGCCAGTAGTATAGGAGCGGAGCTGTTTTTT	CASSIGAELFF
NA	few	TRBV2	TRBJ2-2	TGTGCCAGCAGTGTGGACGGGAGAGTCACCGGGGAGCTGTTTTTT	CASSVDGRVTGELFF
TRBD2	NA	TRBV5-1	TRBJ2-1	TGCGCCAGCAGCCCGCCCCCTAGCGGGACGTGGAATGAGCAGTTCTTC	CASSPPPSGTWNEQFF
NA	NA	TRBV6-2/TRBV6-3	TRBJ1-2	TGTGCCAGCAGTCAAGAGGTGGACTATGGCTACACCTTC	CASSQEVDYGYTF
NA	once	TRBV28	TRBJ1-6	TGTGCCAGCAGGAGGTATCACGCGGGCACCCTCCACTTT	CASRRYHAGTLHF
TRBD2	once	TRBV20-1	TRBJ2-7	TGCAGTGCGACTAGCAGCTACGAGCAGTACTTC	CSATSSYEQYF
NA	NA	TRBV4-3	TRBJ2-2	TGCGCCAGCAGCCAAGAGAGGGGCACCGGGGAGCTGTTTTTT	CASSQERGTGELFF
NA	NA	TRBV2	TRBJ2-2	TGTGCCAGCAGTGGGAACGGGGTGGGCACCGGGGAGCTGTTTTTT	CASSGNGVGTGELFF
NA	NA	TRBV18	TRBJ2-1	TGTGCCAGCTCACCAGAGGGTGAGCAGTTCTTC	CASSPEGEQFF
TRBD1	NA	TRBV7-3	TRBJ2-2	TGTGCCAGCAGCTTTAACAGGGGGATCGGCACCGGGGAGCTGTTTTTT	CASSFNRGIGTGELFF
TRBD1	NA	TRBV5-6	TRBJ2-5	TGTGCCAGCAGCAAGATGGGACAGCCCAAAGAGACCCAGTACTTC	CASSKMGQPKETQYF